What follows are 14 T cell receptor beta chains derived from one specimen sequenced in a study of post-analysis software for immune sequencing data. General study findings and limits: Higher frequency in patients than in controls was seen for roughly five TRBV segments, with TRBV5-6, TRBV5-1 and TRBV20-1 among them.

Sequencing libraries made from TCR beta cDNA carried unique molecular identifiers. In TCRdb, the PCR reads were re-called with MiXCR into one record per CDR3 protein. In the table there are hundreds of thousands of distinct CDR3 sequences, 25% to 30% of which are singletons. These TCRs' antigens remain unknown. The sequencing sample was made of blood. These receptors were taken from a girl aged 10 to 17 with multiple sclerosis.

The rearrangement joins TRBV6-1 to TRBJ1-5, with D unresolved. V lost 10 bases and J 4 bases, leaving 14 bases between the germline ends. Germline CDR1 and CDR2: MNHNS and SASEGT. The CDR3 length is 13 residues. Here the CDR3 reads CATQGGSNQPQHF. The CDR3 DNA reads TGTGCCACCCAAGGAGGGTCGAATCAGCCCCAGCATTTT.

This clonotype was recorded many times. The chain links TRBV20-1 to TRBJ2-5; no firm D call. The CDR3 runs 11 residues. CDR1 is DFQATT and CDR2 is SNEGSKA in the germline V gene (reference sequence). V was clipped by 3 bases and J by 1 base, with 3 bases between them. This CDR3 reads CSASPQETQYF. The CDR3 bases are TGCAGTGCTAGCCCCCAAGAGACCCAGTACTTC.

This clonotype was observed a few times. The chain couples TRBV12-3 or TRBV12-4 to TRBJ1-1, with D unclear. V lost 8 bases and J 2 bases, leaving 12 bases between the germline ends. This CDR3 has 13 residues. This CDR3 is CASRIGSNTEAFF. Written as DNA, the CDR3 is TGTGCCAGCCGTATAGGATCTAACACTGAAGCTTTCTTT.

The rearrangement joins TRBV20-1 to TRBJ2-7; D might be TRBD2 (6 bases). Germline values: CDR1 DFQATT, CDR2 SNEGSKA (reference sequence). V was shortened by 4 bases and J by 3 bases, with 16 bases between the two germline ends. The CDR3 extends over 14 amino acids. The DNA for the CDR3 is TGCAGTGCTAATGTCTACGGGAGTGGCTACGAGCAGTACTTC. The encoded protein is CSANVYGSGYEQYF.

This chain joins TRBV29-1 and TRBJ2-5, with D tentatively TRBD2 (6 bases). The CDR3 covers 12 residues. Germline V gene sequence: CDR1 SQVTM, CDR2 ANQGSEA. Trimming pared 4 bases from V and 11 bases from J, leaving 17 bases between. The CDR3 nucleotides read TGCAGCGTTGCTCCGGGGCGGGATGAGCAGTACTTC. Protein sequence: CSVAPGRDEQYF.

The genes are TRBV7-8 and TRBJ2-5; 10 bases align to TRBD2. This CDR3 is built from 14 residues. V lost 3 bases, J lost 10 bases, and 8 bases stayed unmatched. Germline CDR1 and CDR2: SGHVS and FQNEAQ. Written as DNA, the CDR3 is TGTGCCAGCAGCTTTGGGCTAGCGGGAGCGGGCCAGTACTTC. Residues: CASSFGLAGAGQYF.

The CDR3: CASSRRLANEQFF. The CDR3 nucleotides read TGTGCCAGCAGCCGCCGGTTAGCGAATGAGCAGTTCTTC. The J gene is TRBJ2-1, the V gene TRBV4-2; D is possibly TRBD2 (5 bases). Trimming stripped 4 bases from V and 7 bases from J, with 11 bases between. The CDR3 is 13 residues long. Per the germline V gene, CDR1 is LGHNA and CDR2 is YNFKEQ.

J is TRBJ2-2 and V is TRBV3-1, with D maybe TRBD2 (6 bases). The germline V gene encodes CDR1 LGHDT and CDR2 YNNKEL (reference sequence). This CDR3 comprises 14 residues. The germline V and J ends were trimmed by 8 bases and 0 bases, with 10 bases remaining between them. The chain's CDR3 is CASELAANTGELFF. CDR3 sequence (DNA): TGTGCCAGCGAACTAGCTGCGAACACCGGGGAGCTGTTTTTT.

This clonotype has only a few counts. CDR3: CASSYSGQRQETQYF. For the CDR3, the DNA is TGTGCCAGCAGTTACTCAGGTCAACGCCAAGAGACCCAGTACTTC. The J gene is TRBJ2-5, the V gene TRBV6-6; D ambiguous. This CDR3 region has 15 residues. V was shortened by 0 bases and J by 1 base, with 9 bases between the two germline ends. From germline, CDR1 is MNHNY and CDR2 SVGAGI (reference sequence).

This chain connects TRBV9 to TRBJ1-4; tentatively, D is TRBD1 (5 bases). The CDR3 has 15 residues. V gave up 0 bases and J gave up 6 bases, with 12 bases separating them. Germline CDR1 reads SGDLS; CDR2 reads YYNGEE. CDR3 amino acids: CASSVGTGLDEKLFF. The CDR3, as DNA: TGTGCCAGCAGCGTAGGAACAGGATTAGATGAAAAACTGTTTTTT.

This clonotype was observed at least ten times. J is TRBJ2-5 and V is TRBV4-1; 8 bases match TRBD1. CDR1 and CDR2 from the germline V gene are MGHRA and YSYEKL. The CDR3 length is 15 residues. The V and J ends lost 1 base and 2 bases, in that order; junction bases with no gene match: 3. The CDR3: CASSQGQGPQETQYF. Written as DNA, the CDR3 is TGCGCCAGCAGCCAAGGACAGGGGCCACAAGAGACCCAGTACTTC.

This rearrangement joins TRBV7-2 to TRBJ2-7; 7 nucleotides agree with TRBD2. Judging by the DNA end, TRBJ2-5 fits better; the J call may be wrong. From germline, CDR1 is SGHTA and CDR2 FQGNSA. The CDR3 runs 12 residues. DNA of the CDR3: TGTGCCAGCAGCCCCGGGAGGCAGACCCAGTACTTC. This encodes CASSPGRQTQYF.

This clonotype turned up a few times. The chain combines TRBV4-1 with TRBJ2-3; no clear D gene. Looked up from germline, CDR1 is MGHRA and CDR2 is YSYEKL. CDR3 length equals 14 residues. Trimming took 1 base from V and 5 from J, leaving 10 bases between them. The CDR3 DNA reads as TGCGCCAGCAGCCAAGTCTGGGGTAGAGATACGCAGTATTTT. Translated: CASSQVWGRDTQYF.

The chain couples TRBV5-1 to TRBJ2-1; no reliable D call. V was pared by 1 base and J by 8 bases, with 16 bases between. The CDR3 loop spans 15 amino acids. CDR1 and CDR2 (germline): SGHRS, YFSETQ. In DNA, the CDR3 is TGCGCCAGCAGCTTGTTATGGCAGGCTAGGGATGAGCAGTTCTTC. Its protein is CASSLLWQARDEQFF.